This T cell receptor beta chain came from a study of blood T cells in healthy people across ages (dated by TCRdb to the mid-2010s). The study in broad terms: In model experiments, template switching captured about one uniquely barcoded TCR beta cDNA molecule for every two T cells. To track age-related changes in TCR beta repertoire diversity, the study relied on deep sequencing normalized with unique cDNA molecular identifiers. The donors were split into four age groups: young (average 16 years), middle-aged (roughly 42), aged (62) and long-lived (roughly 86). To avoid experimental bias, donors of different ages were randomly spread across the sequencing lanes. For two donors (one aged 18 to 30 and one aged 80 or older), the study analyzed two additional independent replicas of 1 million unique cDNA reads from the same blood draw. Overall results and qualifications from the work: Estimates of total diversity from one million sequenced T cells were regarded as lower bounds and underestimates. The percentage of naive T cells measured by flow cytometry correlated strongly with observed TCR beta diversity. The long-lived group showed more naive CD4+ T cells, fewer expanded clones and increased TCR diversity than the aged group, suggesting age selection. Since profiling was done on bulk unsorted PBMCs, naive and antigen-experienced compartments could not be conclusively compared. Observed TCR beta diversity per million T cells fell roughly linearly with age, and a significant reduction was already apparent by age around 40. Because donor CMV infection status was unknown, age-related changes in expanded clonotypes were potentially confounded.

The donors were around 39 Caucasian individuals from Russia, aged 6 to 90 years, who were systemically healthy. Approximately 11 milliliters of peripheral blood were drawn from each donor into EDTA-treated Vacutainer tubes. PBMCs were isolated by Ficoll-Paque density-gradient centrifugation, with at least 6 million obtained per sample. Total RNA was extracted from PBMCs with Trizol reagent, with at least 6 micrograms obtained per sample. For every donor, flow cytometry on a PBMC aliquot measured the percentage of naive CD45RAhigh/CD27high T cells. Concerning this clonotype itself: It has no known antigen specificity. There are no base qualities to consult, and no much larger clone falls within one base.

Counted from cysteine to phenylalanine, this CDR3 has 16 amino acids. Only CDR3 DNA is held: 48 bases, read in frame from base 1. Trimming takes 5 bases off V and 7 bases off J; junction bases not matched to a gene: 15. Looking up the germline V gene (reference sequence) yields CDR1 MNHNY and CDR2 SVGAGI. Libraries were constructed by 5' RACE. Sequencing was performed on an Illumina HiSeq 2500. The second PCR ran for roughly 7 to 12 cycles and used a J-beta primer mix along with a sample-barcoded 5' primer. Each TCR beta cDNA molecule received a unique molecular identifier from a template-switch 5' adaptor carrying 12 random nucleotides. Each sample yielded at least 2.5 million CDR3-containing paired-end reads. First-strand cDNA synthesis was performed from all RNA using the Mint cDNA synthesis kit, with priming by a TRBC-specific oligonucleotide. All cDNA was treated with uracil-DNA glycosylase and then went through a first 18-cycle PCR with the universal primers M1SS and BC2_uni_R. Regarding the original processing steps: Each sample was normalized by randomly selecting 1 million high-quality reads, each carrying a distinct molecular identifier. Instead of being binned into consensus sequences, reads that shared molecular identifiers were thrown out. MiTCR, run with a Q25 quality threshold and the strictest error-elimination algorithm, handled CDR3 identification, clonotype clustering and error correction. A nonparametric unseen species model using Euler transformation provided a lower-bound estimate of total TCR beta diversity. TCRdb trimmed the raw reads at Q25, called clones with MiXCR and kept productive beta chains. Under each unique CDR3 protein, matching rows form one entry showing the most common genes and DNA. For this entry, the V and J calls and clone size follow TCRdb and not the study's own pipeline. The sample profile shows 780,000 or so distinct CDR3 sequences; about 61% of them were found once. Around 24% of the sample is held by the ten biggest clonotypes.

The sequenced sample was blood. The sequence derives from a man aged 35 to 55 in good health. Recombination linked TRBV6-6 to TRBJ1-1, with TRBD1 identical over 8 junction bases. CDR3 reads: CASSTQSGTGIYEAFF. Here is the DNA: TGTGCCAGCAGTACCCAGAGTGGGACAGGTATCTATGAAGCTTTCTTT.